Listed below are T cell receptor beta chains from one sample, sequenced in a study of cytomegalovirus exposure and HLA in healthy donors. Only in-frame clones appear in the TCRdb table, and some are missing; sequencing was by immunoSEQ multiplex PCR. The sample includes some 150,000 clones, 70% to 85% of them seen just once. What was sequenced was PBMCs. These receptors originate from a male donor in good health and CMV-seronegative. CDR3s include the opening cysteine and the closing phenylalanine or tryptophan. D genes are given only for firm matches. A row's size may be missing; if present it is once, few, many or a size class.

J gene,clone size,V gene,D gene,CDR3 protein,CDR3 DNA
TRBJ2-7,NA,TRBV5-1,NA,CASSFMSGVQHEQYF,TGCGCCAGCAGCTTCATGTCAGGGGTGCAGCACGAGCAGTACTTC
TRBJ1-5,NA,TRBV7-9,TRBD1,CASSRGQGHQPQHF,TGTGCCAGCAGTCGAGGACAGGGCCATCAGCCCCAGCATTTT
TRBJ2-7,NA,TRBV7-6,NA,CASSSWTEDSYEQYF,TGTGCCAGCAGCTCGTGGACAGAGGACTCCTACGAGCAGTACTTC
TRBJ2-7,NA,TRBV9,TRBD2,CASSVSGGSSYEQYF,TGTGCCAGCAGCGTGAGCGGGGGCAGCTCCTACGAGCAGTACTTC
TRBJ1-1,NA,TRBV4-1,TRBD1,CASSQWPQGATEAFF,TGCGCCAGCAGCCAATGGCCACAGGGGGCAACTGAAGCTTTCTTT
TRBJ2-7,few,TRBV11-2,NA,CASSLRADWPTYEQYF,TGTGCCAGCAGCTTACGCGCGGACTGGCCCACCTACGAGCAGTACTTC
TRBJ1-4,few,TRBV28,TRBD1,CASSLGQGVNEKLFF,TGTGCCAGCAGTTTAGGACAGGGGGTTAATGAAAAACTGTTTTTT
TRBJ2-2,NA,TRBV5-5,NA,CASSGDGRTGELFF,TGTGCCAGCAGCGGAGATGGCCGCACCGGGGAGCTGTTTTTT
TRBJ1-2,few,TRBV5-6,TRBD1,CASSLDSGGVYGYTF,TGTGCCAGCAGCTTGGATTCAGGGGGAGTCTATGGCTACACCTTC
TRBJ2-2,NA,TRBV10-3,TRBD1,CAISGTTGGRSGELFF,TGTGCCATCAGTGGGACCACAGGGGGTAGATCCGGGGAGCTGTTTTTT
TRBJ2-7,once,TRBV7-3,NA,CASSQSPDREQYF,TGTGCCAGCAGCCAGAGCCCCGACAGGGAGCAGTACTTC
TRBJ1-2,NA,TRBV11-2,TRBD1,CASSSGTGGGYGYTF,TGTGCCAGCAGCTCTGGGACAGGGGGAGGCTATGGCTACACCTTC
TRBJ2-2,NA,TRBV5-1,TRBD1,CASRQGDTGELFF,TGCGCCAGTCGACAGGGGGACACCGGGGAGCTGTTTTTT
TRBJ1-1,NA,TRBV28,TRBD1,CASSPDRVTEAFF,TGTGCCAGCAGTCCGGACAGGGTAACTGAAGCTTTCTTT
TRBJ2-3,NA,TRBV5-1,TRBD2,CASSPSAGGSFTDTQYF,TGCGCCAGCAGCCCCTCGGCGGGAGGGAGCTTCACAGATACGCAGTATTTT
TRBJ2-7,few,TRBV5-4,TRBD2,CASSPREGPSEQYF,TGTGCCAGCAGCCCACGGGAGGGCCCTTCCGAGCAGTACTTC
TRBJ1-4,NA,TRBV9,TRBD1,CASSVGQGAFNEKLFF,TGTGCCAGCAGCGTAGGACAGGGGGCATTTAATGAAAAACTGTTTTTT
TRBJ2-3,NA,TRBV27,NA,CASRGRSTRTDTQYF,TGTGCCAGCAGAGGGAGGAGCACCCGCACAGATACGCAGTATTTT
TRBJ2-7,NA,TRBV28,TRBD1,CASSLGTGFYEQYF,TGTGCCAGCAGTCTCGGGACAGGCTTCTACGAGCAGTACTTC
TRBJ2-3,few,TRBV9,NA,CASSVEGSGSDTQYF,TGTGCCAGCAGCGTAGAAGGATCAGGGTCAGATACGCAGTATTTT
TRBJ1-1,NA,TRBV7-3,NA,CASSADRNTEAFF,TGTGCCAGCAGCGCGGACAGGAACACTGAAGCTTTCTTT
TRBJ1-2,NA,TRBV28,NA,CAIQGYGYTF,TGTGCCATACAGGGTTATGGCTACACCTTC
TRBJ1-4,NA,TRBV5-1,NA,CASSLDEKLFF,TGCGCCAGCAGCCTCGATGAAAAACTGTTTTTT
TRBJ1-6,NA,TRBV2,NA,CASIAFRGGGSPLHF,TGTGCCAGCATTGCTTTTAGGGGCGGGGGTTCACCCCTCCACTTT
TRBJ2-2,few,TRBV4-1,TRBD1,CASSQVPGGTGELFF,TGCGCCAGCAGCCAGGTGCCAGGGGGCACCGGGGAGCTGTTTTTT
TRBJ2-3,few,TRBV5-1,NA,CASSLGRPGTDTQYF,TGCGCCAGCAGCTTGGGGCGGCCTGGGACAGATACGCAGTATTTT
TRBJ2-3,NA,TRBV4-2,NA,CASSQEVGSENTQYF,TGTGCCAGCAGCCAAGAGGTCGGTAGCGAGAATACGCAGTATTTT
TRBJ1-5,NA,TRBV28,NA,CASSLLGQPQHF,TGTGCCAGTAGCTTACTAGGTCAGCCCCAGCATTTT
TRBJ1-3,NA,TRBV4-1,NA,CASSQRRAGNTIYF,TGCGCCAGCAGCCAAAGGCGGGCTGGAAACACCATATATTTT
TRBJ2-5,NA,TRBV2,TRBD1,CASSGTGVRQETQYF,TGTGCCAGCAGTGGGACAGGGGTCCGACAAGAGACCCAGTACTTC
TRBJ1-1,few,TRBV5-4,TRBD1,CASSLGQGKTEAFF,TGTGCCAGCAGCCTGGGACAGGGGAAAACTGAAGCTTTCTTT
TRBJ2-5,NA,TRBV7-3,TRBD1,CASSLTPGQGKQETQYF,TGTGCCAGCAGCTTAACTCCGGGACAGGGAAAACAAGAGACCCAGTACTTC
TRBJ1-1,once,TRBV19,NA,CASIGGVETEAFF,TGTGCCAGTATTGGGGGCGTGGAGACTGAAGCTTTCTTT
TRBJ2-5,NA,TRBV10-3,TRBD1,CAIKGQGEETQYF,TGTGCCATCAAGGGACAGGGGGAAGAGACCCAGTACTTC
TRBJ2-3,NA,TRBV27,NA,CASREEGGGPADTQYF,TGTGCCAGCAGGGAAGAGGGGGGGGGCCCCGCAGATACGCAGTATTTT
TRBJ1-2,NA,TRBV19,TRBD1,CASSSLRGQNYGYTF,TGTGCCAGTAGTTCTCTCCGGGGACAGAACTATGGCTACACCTTC
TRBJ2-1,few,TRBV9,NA,CASSVNPYNNEQFF,TGTGCCAGCAGCGTAAACCCCTATAACAATGAGCAGTTCTTC
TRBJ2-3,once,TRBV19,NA,CASTRGGGTDTQYF,TGTGCCAGTACTCGCGGGGGCGGCACAGATACGCAGTATTTT
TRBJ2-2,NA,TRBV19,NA,CASSRQDWLGTGELFF,TGTGCCAGTAGTAGGCAGGACTGGCTTGGGACCGGGGAGCTGTTTTTT
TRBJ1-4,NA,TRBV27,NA,CASSSEGPRKLFF,TGTGCCAGCAGCTCGGAGGGGCCGAGGAAACTGTTTTTT
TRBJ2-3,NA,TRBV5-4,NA,CASSLERFTTDTQYF,TGTGCCAGCAGCCTGGAGAGGTTCACGACAGATACGCAGTATTTT
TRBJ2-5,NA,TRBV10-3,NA,CAISEGGLQETQYF,TGTGCCATCAGTGAAGGGGGACTACAAGAGACCCAGTACTTC